Below, one T cell receptor beta chain is given with its context. This clone was found once. Its cognate antigen has yet to be identified. Base qualities are not recorded, but no much larger clone differs from it by a single base. These data are taken from a study of Ad26.COV2.S vaccination and SARS-CoV-2 variants (dated by TCRdb to the early 2020s). About the investigation overall: Donors in the vaccine arm were drawn from COV1001, a phase I-IIa trial of Ad26.COV2.S in healthy adults that was multicentre, randomized, double-blind and placebo-controlled. Ad26.COV2.S was administered intramuscularly at 5 x 10^10 or 1 x 10^11 viral particles, either as a single shot or as two shots given 56 days apart. Sequencing of the TCRbeta repertoire served to evaluate the specificity and breadth of SARS-CoV-2-reactive T cell receptors following Ad26.COV2.S vaccination. A total of around 32 samples were included in the TCR-sequenced set, comprising around 20 Ad26.COV2.S vaccine recipients, 5 placebo recipients and 8 SARS-CoV-2 convalescent individuals. Trial participants were randomized into five groups of five, in which low-dose or high-dose Ad26.COV2.S was given once or twice, or placebo was given on both occasions. Investigators remained blinded to trial group allocation during experiments and outcome assessment.

The immunoSEQ Assay was used to sequence TCRbeta CDR3 regions. After extraction, genomic DNA underwent amplification by bias-controlled multiplex PCR, followed by high-throughput sequencing. Under the source paper's analysis protocol: To quantify the absolute abundance of every unique TCRbeta CDR3 region, sequences were collapsed and filtered. T cell fraction was estimated by normalization of TCRbeta template counts to usable DNA, with usable DNA being measured through amplification of reference genes present in all nucleated cells. Repertoire TCRs were annotated as SARS-CoV-2-specific by exact matching of V gene, CDR3 amino acid sequence and J gene to a known reactive TCR set. The reference SARS-CoV-2 TCR set was obtained from MIRA and was filtered for enrichment in COVID-19-positive ImmuneCODE repertoires, whereby public or cross-reactive TCRs were removed. Based on the MIRA antigens, annotated TCRs were further analysed at the level of specific ORF or position within ORF. Depth was the summed frequency of annotated unique rearrangements, while breadth was defined as annotated unique rearrangements over total unique productive rearrangements. Group comparisons of TCR breadth used two-sided Wilcoxon rank-sum tests. TCRdb mirrors the immuneACCESS table, restricted to in-frame sequences. Some clones are absent from its copies; in checked studies, under half trace to an unresolved V gene, and the reason for the others is unknown. V, J and clone size are taken as reported in that table, and D and trimming were inferred from the DNA itself. Within this sample are fewer than 600,000 clones, with roughly nine tenths of them counted one time only. 1.7% of the sample lies in the top ten.

The CDR3 numbers 15 residues from cysteine through phenylalanine. Kept here is only the CDR3 DNA, which spans 45 bases and is read in frame from base 1. Trimming costs V 6 bases and J 6 bases, and their ends lie 21 bases apart. The germline V gene yields SGHTA for CDR1 and FQGNSA for CDR2. The investigation overall reported the following: Higher spike-specific TCR breadth was observed in Ad26.COV2.S recipients than in placebo recipients (P = 0.0014). Vaccine and placebo recipients had comparable non-spike TCR breadth, which fits with the vaccine containing only spike. The study lacked the statistical power to compare responses across vaccine doses or regimens. After vaccination, spike-specific CD8+ and CD4+ T cell responses were reported to show substantial breadth. The authors noted that the TCR breadth and depth analyses may have underestimated total T cell responses.

Per the publication, the treatment or condition label means: roughly 19 received Ad26.COV2.S at low or high dose, single or two shots; roughly five received placebo; per-sample allocation not given. For vaccine and placebo recipients, the sequenced repertoires came from samples collected on day 63 after the first injection. Cohort 1b enrolled 20 to 30 adults aged 18-55 years at a single site in Boston, USA, between 29 July and 7 August 2020. Ad26.COV2.S was a replication-incompetent adenovirus type 26 vector that expressed a prefusion-stabilized SARS-CoV-2 spike protein derived from the original Wuhan strain.

Rearrangement joined TRBV7-2 to TRBJ2-7, with the D gene call left open. The starting material was peripheral blood, obtained in a trial of Ad26.COV2.S vaccine versus placebo. The source is a person aged 18-65 years who received the Ad26.COV2.S COVID-19 vaccine or a placebo. The CDR3 loop reads CASSLTTLTYSEQYF. The DNA reads TGTGCCAGCAGTTTAACGACATTAACTTACTCCGAGCAGTACTTC.